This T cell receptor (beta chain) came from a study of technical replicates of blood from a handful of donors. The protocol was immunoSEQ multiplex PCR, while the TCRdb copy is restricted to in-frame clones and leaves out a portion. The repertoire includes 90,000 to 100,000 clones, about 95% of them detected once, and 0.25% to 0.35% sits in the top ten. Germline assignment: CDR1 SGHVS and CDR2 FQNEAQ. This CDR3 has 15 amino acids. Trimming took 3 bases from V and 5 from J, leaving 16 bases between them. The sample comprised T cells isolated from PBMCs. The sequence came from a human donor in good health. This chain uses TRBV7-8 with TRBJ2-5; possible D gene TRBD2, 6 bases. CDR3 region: CASSLEPGAVETQYF. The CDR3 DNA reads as TGTGCCAGCAGCTTGGAGCCGGGAGCAGTGGAGACCCAGTACTTC.